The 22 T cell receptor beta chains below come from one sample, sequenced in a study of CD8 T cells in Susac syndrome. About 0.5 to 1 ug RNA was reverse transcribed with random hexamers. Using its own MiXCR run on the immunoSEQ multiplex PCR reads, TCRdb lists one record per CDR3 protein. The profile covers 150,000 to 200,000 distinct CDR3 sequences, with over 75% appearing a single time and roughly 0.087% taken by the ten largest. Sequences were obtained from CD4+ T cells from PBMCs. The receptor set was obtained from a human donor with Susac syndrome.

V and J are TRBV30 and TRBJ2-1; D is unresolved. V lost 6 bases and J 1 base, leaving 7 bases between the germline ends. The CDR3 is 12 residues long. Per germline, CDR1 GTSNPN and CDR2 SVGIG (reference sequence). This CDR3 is CACAESYNEQFF. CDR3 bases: TGTGCCTGCGCGGAATCCTACAATGAGCAGTTCTTC.

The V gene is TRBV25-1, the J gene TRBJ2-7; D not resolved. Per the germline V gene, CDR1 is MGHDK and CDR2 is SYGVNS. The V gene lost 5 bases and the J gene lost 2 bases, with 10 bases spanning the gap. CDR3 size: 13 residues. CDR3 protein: CASSHGPPYEQYF. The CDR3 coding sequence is TGTGCCAGCAGTCACGGACCACCCTACGAGCAGTACTTC.

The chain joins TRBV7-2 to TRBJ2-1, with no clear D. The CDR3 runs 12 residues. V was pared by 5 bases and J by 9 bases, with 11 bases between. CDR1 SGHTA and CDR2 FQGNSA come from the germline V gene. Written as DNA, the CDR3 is TGTGCCAGCAGCCAAAGGACCGGTGAGCAGTTCTTC. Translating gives CASSQRTGEQFF.

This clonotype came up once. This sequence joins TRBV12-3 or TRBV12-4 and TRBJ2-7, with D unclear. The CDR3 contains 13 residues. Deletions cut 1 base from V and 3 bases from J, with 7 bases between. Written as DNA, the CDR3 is TGTGCCAGCAGTTTAGGGGAACACTACGAGCAGTACTTC. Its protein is CASSLGEHYEQYF.

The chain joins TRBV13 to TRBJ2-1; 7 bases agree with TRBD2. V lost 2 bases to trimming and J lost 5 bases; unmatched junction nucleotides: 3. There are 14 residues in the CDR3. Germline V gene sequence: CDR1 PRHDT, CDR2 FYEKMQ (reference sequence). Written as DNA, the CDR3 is TGTGCCAGCAGCTTAAGGCTAGCGGACAATGAGCAGTTCTTC. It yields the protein CASSLRLADNEQFF.

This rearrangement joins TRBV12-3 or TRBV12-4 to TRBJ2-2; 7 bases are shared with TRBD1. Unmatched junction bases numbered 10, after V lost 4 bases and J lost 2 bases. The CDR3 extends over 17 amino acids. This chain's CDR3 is CASSSRTGVVNTGELFF. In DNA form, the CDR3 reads TGTGCCAGCAGTTCTCGAACAGGGGTAGTAAACACCGGGGAGCTGTTTTTT.

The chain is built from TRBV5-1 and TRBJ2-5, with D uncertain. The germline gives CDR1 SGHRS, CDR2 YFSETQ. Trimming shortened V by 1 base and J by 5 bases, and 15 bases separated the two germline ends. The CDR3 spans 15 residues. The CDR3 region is CASSLPPGLGETQYF. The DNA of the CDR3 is TGCGCCAGCAGCTTGCCCCCTGGGCTAGGGGAGACCCAGTACTTC.

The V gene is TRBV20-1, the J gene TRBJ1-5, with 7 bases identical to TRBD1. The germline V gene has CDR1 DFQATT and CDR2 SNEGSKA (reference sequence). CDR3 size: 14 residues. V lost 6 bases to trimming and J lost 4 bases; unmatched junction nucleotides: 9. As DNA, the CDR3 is TGCAGTGCGAGTGGACAGGCTAAAAATCAGCCCCAGCATTTT. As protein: CSASGQAKNQPQHF.

The CDR3 sequence is CASSRPEQGWNTQYF. The CDR3 DNA reads TGTGCCAGCAGTCGACCGGAACAGGGCTGGAATACGCAGTATTTT. The chain recombines TRBV27 with TRBJ2-3; TRBD1 is a possible D gene (6 bases). The CDR3 length is 15 residues. Trimming removed 5 bases from V and 7 bases from J, with 19 bases in between. CDR1 and CDR2 from the germline V gene are MNHEY and SMNVEV (reference sequence).

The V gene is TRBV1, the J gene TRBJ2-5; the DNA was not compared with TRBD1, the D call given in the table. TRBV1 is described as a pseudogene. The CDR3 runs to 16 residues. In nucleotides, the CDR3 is TGCACCAGCAGTGAACAGGGGGGCCGGTCAATAGAGACCCAGTACTTC. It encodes CTSSEQGGRSIETQYF.

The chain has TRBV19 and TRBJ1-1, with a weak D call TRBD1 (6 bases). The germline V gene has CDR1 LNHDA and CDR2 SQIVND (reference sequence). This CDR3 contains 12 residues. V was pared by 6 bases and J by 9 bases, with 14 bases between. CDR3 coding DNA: TGTGCCAGTAGCTATGGGGGGGGGCAAGCTTTCTTT. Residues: CASSYGGGQAFF.

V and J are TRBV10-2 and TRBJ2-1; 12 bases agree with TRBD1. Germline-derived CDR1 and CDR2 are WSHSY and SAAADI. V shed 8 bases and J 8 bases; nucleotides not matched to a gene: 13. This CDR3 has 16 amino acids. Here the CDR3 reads CASQYGTGGEVHEQFF. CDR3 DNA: TGCGCCAGCCAATACGGGACAGGGGGCGAAGTGCATGAGCAGTTCTTC.

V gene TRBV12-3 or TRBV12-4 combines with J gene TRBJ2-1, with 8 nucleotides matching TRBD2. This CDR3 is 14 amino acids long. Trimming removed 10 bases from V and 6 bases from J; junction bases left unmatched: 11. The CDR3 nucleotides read TGTGCCACGGACCCGCGACTAGCGCCCAATGAGCAGTTCTTC. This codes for CATDPRLAPNEQFF.

The DNA for the CDR3 is TGTGCCAGCAGTTTAGGGGGTATCTCTAACAATCAGCCCCAGCATTTT. Protein sequence: CASSLGGISNNQPQHF. The chain employs TRBV12-3 or TRBV12-4 and TRBJ1-5; D remains unclear. The CDR3 spans 16 residues. V was pared by 1 base and J by 3 bases, with 13 bases between.

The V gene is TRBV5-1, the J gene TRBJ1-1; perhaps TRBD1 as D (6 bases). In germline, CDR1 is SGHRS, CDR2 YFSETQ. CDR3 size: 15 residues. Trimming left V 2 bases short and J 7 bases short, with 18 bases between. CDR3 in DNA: TGCGCCAGCAGCTTAAACTTGGTACAGGGCCTTGAAGCTTTCTTT. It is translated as CASSLNLVQGLEAFF.

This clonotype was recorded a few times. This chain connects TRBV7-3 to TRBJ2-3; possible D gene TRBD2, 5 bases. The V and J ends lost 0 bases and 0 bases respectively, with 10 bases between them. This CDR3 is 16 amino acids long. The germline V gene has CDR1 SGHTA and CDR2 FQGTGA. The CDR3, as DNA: TGTGCCAGCAGCTTAACGTCGGGAACTAGCACAGATACGCAGTATTTT. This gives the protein CASSLTSGTSTDTQYF.

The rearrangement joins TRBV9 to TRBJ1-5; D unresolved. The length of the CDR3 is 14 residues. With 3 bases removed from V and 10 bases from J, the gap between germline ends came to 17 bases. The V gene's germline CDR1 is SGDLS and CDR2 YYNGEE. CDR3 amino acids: CASSGSGVVGPQHF. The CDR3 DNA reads TGTGCCAGCAGCGGATCCGGGGTGGTGGGACCCCAGCATTTT. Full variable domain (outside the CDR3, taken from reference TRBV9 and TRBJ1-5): DSGVTQTPKHLITATGQRVTLRCSPRSGDLSVYWYQQSLDQGLQFLIQYYNGEERAKGNILERFSAQQFPDLHSELNLSSLELGDSALYFCASSGSGVVGPQHFGDGTRLSIL.

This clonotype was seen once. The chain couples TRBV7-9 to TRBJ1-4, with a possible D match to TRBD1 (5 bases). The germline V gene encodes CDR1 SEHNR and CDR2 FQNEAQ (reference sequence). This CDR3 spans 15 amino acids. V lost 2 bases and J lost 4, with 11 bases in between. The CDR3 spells CASSLSGTDNEKLFF. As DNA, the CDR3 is TGTGCCAGCAGCTTATCCGGGACGGATAATGAAAAACTGTTTTTT.

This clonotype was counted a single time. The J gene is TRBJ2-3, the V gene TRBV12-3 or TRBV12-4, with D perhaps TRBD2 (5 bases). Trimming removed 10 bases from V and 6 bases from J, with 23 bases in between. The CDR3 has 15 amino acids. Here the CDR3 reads CANSQGSSGRDTQYF. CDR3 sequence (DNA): TGTGCCAACTCCCAAGGGTCGAGCGGTAGGGATACGCAGTATTTT.

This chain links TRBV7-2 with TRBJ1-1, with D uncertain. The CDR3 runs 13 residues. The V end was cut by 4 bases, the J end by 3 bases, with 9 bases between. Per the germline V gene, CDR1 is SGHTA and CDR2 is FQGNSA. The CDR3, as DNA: TGTGCCAGCAGCTATTCAGTAGACACTGAAGCTTTCTTT. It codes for CASSYSVDTEAFF.

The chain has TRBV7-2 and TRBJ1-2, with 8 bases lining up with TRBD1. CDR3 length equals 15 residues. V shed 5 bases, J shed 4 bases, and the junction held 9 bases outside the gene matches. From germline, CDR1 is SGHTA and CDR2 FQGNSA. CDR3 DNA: TGTGCCAGCAGCGGGAGGACAGGGCTGGTCTATGGCTACACCTTC. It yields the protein CASSGRTGLVYGYTF.

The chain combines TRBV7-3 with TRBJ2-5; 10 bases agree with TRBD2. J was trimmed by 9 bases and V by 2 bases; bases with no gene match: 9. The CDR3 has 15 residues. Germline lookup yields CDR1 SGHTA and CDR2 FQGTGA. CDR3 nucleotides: TGTGCCAGCAGCTTAGAACTAGCGGGACATGGGGCCCAGTACTTC. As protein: CASSLELAGHGAQYF. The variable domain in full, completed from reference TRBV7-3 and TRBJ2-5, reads GAGVSQTPSNKVTEKGKYVELRCDPISGHTALYWYRQSLGQGPEFLIYFQGTGAADDSGLPNDRFFAVRPEGSVSTLKIQRTERGDSAVYLCASSLELAGHGAQYFGPGTRLLVL.